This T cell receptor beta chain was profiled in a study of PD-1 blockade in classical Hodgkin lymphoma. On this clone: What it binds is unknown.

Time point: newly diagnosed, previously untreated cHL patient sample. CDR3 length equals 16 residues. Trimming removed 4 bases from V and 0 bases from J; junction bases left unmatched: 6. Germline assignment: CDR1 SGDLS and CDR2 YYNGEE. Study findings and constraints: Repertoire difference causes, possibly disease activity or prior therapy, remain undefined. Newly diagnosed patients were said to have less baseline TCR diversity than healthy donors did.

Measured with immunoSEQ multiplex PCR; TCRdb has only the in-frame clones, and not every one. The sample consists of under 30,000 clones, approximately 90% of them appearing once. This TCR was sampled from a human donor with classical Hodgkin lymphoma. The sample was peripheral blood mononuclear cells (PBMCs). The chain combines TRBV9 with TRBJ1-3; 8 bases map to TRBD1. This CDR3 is CASSPRTGNSGNTIYF. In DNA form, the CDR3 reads TGTGCCAGCAGCCCAAGGACAGGGAACTCTGGAAACACCATATATTTT.